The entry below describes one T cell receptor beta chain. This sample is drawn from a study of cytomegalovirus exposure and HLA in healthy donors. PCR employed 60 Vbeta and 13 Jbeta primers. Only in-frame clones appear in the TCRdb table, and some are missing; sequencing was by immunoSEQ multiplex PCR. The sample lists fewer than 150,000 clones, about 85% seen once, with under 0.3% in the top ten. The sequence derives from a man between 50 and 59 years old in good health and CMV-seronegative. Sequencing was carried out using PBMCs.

The CDR3 DNA sequence: TGTGCCAGCAACTGGGACAGGGGCGAGCAGTACTTC. It encodes CASNWDRGEQYF. V is TRBV28 and J is TRBJ2-7; 10 nucleotides match TRBD1. This CDR3 is 12 amino acids long. Germline V gives CDR1 MDHEN, CDR2 SYDVKM. With V trimmed by 7 bases and J by 6 bases, 3 bases remained unmatched. The entire variable domain, with the rest obtained from reference TRBV28 and TRBJ2-7, is as follows: DVKVTQSSRYLVKRTGEKVFLECVQDMDHENMFWYRQDPGLGLRLIYFSYDVKMKEKGDIPEGYSVSREKKERFSLILESASTNQTSMYLCASNWDRGEQYFGPGTRLTVT.